The 13 T cell receptor beta chains reported below all come from one sample, sequenced in a study of OX40 agonist ivuxolimab in advanced cancers. The assay was immunoSEQ multiplex PCR, and TCRdb's table has in-frame clones only and misses some. The data hold 31,000 or so clones, with 80% to 90% observed a single time. The material sequenced was CD4+ or CD8+ T cells sorted from blood, taken in a trial of the OX40 agonist ivuxolimab. These receptors all stem from an adult with an advanced solid tumor such as melanoma, head and neck, liver or kidney cancer.

In its sample, this clone was seen once. The chain recombines TRBV27 with TRBJ2-5; 7 bases match TRBD1. Looked up from germline, CDR1 is MNHEY and CDR2 is SMNVEV (reference sequence). The CDR3 is 17 residues long. J was trimmed by 5 bases and V by 3 bases; bases with no gene match: 15. The CDR3 coding sequence is TGTGCCAGCAGTTTGGTGCCCCCGACAGGGTTGAGGGAGACCCAGTACTTC. It specifies CASSLVPPTGLRETQYF.

The gene calls are TRBV6-5 and TRBJ1-4, with D possibly TRBD1 on 5 matching bases. The CDR3 is 13 amino acids. CDR1 and CDR2 from the germline V gene are MNHEY and SVGAGI. Between the trimmed V and J ends, which lost 5 bases and 6 bases, there was a span of 10 bases. CDR3: CASSTLRDEKLFF. CDR3 DNA sequence: TGTGCCAGCAGTACCCTCAGGGATGAAAAACTGTTTTTT.

This CDR3 reads CASRWTEEAFF. CDR3 bases: TGTGCCAGCAGATGGACGGAAGAAGCTTTCTTT. The V and J genes are TRBV28 and TRBJ1-1; D is ambiguous. V lost 6 bases and J lost 8, with 10 bases in between. There are 11 residues in the CDR3. Germline V gene data show CDR1 as MDHEN and CDR2 as SYDVKM.

The chain recombines TRBV6-5 with TRBJ2-1, with 7 nucleotides matching TRBD1. Losses at the gene ends were 5 bases for V and 7 bases for J; bases not matched to a gene: 8. The CDR3 is 14 amino acids. In germline, CDR1 is MNHEY, CDR2 SVGAGI. CDR3 nucleotide sequence: TGTGCCAGCAGTGAACAGGGGACGGGAAATGAGCAGTTCTTC. Translating gives CASSEQGTGNEQFF.

The rearrangement joins TRBV6-5 to TRBJ1-1; no definite D call. The germline V gene has CDR1 MNHEY and CDR2 SVGAGI. With 5 bases removed from V and 7 bases from J, the gap between germline ends came to 11 bases. The CDR3 length is 12 residues. This CDR3 reads CASSHGRDEAFF. CDR3 coding DNA: TGTGCCAGCAGTCACGGACGGGATGAAGCTTTCTTT.

J is TRBJ1-2 and V is TRBV7-8, with D hard to call. Per the germline V gene, CDR1 is SGHVS and CDR2 is FQNEAQ. This CDR3 comprises 15 residues. V dropped 6 bases and J dropped 2 bases, with 16 bases sitting between them. The CDR3 loop is CASSLRRNLNYGYTF. In nucleotides, the CDR3 is TGTGCCAGCAGTTTACGGCGGAATCTGAACTATGGCTACACCTTC.

This clone appeared a single time. J is TRBJ2-2 and V is TRBV7-9; D may be TRBD1 (6 bases). Between the trimmed V and J ends, which lost 5 bases and 5 bases, there was a span of 12 bases. Germline V gives CDR1 SEHNR, CDR2 FQNEAQ (reference sequence). The CDR3 covers 14 residues. The CDR3 loop is CASSLTTGTGELFF. As DNA, the CDR3 is TGTGCCAGCAGCCTTACAACAGGGACCGGGGAGCTGTTTTTT.

The chain employs TRBV10-3 and TRBJ2-7; 7 nucleotides match TRBD1. The germline V gene has CDR1 ENHRY and CDR2 SYGVKD. V trimming: 6 bases; J trimming: 3 bases; junction bases outside the gene matches: 5. The CDR3 extends over 13 amino acids. The DNA for the CDR3 is TGTGCCATCAGCAGGGGACAGAGCTACGAGCAGTACTTC. Its protein product is CAISRGQSYEQYF.

This clone was recorded only once. The chain recombines TRBV7-2 with TRBJ2-1; maybe TRBD2 (6 bases). Germline CDR1 SGHTA, CDR2 FQGNSA. Trimming removed 2 bases from V and 0 bases from J, with 14 bases in between. CDR3 length: 17 residues. The CDR3 nucleotides read TGTGCCAGCAGCTTAATATGGCGGGGCCCCTCCTACAATGAGCAGTTCTTC. Its protein is CASSLIWRGPSYNEQFF.

V gene TRBV2 combines with J gene TRBJ2-7, with unresolved D. Deletions cut 4 bases from V and 2 bases from J, with 9 bases between. Germline CDR1 reads SNHLY; CDR2 reads FYNNEI. The CDR3 is made up of 13 amino acids. The CDR3 loop is CASSVRQTYEQYF. The CDR3 DNA reads TGTGCCAGCAGTGTAAGGCAAACCTACGAGCAGTACTTC.

The sample holds one count of this clone. The chain is built from TRBV14 and TRBJ2-1, with TRBD2 matching 15 bases. This CDR3 has 18 residues. Germline V gives CDR1 SGHDN, CDR2 FVKESK. With 5 bases clipped from V and 3 bases from J, the junction kept 8 bases outside the gene matches. DNA of the CDR3: TGTGCCAGCAGCGAACCGGGACTAGCGGGGGGTATCTACAATGAGCAGTTCTTC. Translated: CASSEPGLAGGIYNEQFF. Complete variable domain (other parts from reference TRBV14 and TRBJ2-1): EAGVTQFPSHSVIEKGQTVTLRCDPISGHDNLYWYRRVMGKEIKFLLHFVKESKQDESGMPNNRFLAERTGGTYSTLKVQPAELEDSGVYFCASSEPGLAGGIYNEQFFGPGTRLTVL.

The chain has TRBV28 and TRBJ2-7; TRBD1 might be the D (6 bases). The CDR3 totals 13 residues. Germline V gene sequence: CDR1 MDHEN, CDR2 SYDVKM. Trimming removed 5 bases from V and 2 bases from J, with 10 bases in between. CDR3 DNA: TGTGCCAGCAGTCCTGGACAGACCTACGAGCAGTACTTC. Translation: CASSPGQTYEQYF.

The J gene is TRBJ1-4, the V gene TRBV7-9; 8 bases fit TRBD1. The V gene's germline CDR1 is SEHNR and CDR2 FQNEAQ (reference sequence). The junction had 9 bases not matched to a gene; V was cut back by 5 bases and J by 7 bases. The CDR3 spans 15 residues. The CDR3 region has the DNA TGTGCCAGCAGCCAGACAGGGGCGGGGAGTGAAAAACTGTTTTTT. It is translated as CASSQTGAGSEKLFF.